These 31 T cell receptor beta chains were all obtained from the same sample, sequenced in a study of CD8 T cells in Susac syndrome. When the RNA was reverse transcribed, random hexamers were used with an input of roughly 0.5 to 1 ug. TCRdb reanalysed the immunoSEQ multiplex PCR reads using MiXCR and keeps one entry per CDR3 protein. The repertoire includes a few hundred thousand distinct CDR3 sequences, roughly 94% of them detected once, and 0.082% sits in the top ten. The sequenced material came from CD4+ T cells from PBMCs. These receptors were taken from a human donor with multiple sclerosis.

V gene TRBV18 combines with J gene TRBJ1-1; maybe TRBD1 (5 bases). Germline V gene data show CDR1 as KGHSH and CDR2 as LQKENI. The CDR3 runs 13 residues. Trimming removed 2 bases from V and 3 bases from J, with 7 bases in between. This CDR3 is CASSPEGYTEAFF. The CDR3 DNA reads as TGTGCCAGCTCACCAGAGGGGTACACTGAAGCTTTCTTT.

The chain combines TRBV5-1 with TRBJ2-1, with D hard to call. Germline V gives CDR1 SGHRS, CDR2 YFSETQ. The CDR3 is 15 amino acids. Deletions cut 5 bases from V and 0 bases from J, with 12 bases between. The CDR3 sequence: CASRLTRSSYNEQFF. The CDR3 nucleotides read TGCGCCAGCAGACTAACACGTAGCTCCTACAATGAGCAGTTCTTC. The whole variable domain, filled in from reference TRBV5-1 and TRBJ2-1, reads KAGVTQTPRYLIKTRGQQVTLSCSPISGHRSVSWYQQTPGQGLQFLFEYFSETQRNKGNFPGRFSGRQFSNSRSEMNVSTLELGDSALYLCASRLTRSSYNEQFFGPGTRLTVL.

The chain has TRBV9 and TRBJ2-1, with TRBD2 as a possible D gene (7 bases). The CDR3 is 15 amino acids. Trimming stripped 2 bases from V and 8 bases from J, with 17 bases between. Germline-derived CDR1 and CDR2 are SGDLS and YYNGEE. The chain's CDR3 is CASSVGGGASYEQFF. In DNA, the CDR3 is TGTGCCAGCAGCGTTGGTGGGGGGGCCTCCTATGAGCAGTTCTTC.

The gene calls are TRBV12-3 or TRBV12-4 and TRBJ2-1, with D tentatively TRBD1 or TRBD2 (5 bases each). The V end was cut by 5 bases, the J end by 13 bases, with 12 bases between. CDR3 size: 11 residues. The chain's CDR3 is CASSPGPPQFF. Written as DNA, the CDR3 is TGTGCCAGCAGTCCGGGACCGCCACAGTTCTTC.

The rearrangement links TRBV27 to TRBJ2-5, with a possible D match to TRBD1 (5 bases). Per germline, CDR1 MNHEY and CDR2 SMNVEV (reference sequence). The CDR3 is made up of 15 amino acids. V gave up 8 bases and J gave up 5 bases, with 21 bases separating them. The CDR3 reads CASGILQVVGETQYF. The CDR3 DNA reads TGTGCCAGCGGAATCTTACAGGTAGTCGGGGAGACCCAGTACTTC.

V gene TRBV5-1 combines with J gene TRBJ2-3; no clear D. V gave up 4 bases and J gave up 7 bases, with 10 bases separating them. Germline CDR1 SGHRS, CDR2 YFSETQ. The CDR3 has 12 amino acids. The CDR3 region is CASSPEGYTQYF. CDR3 DNA sequence: TGCGCCAGCAGCCCTGAAGGATATACGCAGTATTTT.

This rearrangement joins TRBV3-1 to TRBJ2-1, with D perhaps given as TRBD1 or TRBD2 (5 bases each). The germline V gene has CDR1 LGHDT and CDR2 YNNKEL (reference sequence). V was trimmed by 1 base and J by 7 bases, leaving 20 bases between them. The CDR3 extends over 17 amino acids. The CDR3 reads CASSQVGARTYGNEQFF. CDR3 coding DNA: TGTGCCAGCAGCCAAGTCGGGGCGCGTACCTACGGGAATGAGCAGTTCTTC.

This sequence joins TRBV14 and TRBJ1-2; TRBD1 matches 7 bases. The CDR3 length is 15 residues. V was clipped by 4 bases and J by 2 bases; unmatched bases: 7. Germline loops: CDR1 SGHDN, CDR2 FVKESK. CDR3 coding DNA: TGTGCCAGCAGCCTACTGACAGGGTGGAACTATGGCTACACCTTC. This sequence encodes CASSLLTGWNYGYTF.

The chain combines TRBV20-1 with TRBJ2-1, with D possibly TRBD2 on 6 matching bases. Germline-derived CDR1 and CDR2 are DFQATT and SNEGSKA (reference sequence). The CDR3 is made up of 12 amino acids. V dropped 3 bases and J dropped 7 bases, with 10 bases sitting between them. DNA of the CDR3: TGCAGTGCTAGGGAAGGAGGGAATGAGCAGTTCTTC. Translation: CSAREGGNEQFF.

The chain is built from TRBV19 and TRBJ1-5; D is undetermined. This CDR3 is 15 amino acids long. Trimming left V 6 bases short and J 0 bases short, with 12 bases between. Germline-derived CDR1 and CDR2 are LNHDA and SQIVND (reference sequence). Here the CDR3 DNA reads TGTGCCAGTAGGGTGGGAAGCCTTAGCAATCAGCCCCAGCATTTT. Its translation: CASRVGSLSNQPQHF.

The J gene is TRBJ2-4, the V gene TRBV29-1, with D hard to call. Germline loops: CDR1 SQVTM, CDR2 ANQGSEA. V gave up 4 bases and J gave up 0 bases, with 7 bases separating them. The CDR3 is made up of 13 amino acids. The CDR3 loop reads CSVGYLAKNIQYF. The CDR3 region has the DNA TGCAGCGTTGGGTACCTAGCCAAAAACATTCAGTACTTC. The full variable domain, with the rest looked up from reference TRBV29-1 and TRBJ2-4, is SAVISQKPSRDICQRGTSLTIQCQVDSQVTMMFWYRQQPGQSLTLIATANQGSEATYESGFVIDKFPISRPNLTFSTLTVSNMSPEDSSIYLCSVGYLAKNIQYFGAGTRLSVL.

This chain connects TRBV2 to TRBJ2-3; TRBD1 agrees at 11 bases. Germline CDR1 reads SNHLY; CDR2 reads FYNNEI. Unmatched junction bases numbered 9, after V lost 4 bases and J lost 6 bases. This CDR3 is 16 amino acids long. This CDR3 reads CASSVKRTGGADTQYF. DNA of the CDR3: TGTGCCAGCAGTGTAAAAAGGACAGGGGGCGCGGATACGCAGTATTTT.

The chain links TRBV5-1 to TRBJ2-7; D gene ambiguous. The CDR3 totals 14 residues. The germline V gene has CDR1 SGHRS and CDR2 YFSETQ. Trimming removed 0 bases from V and 5 bases from J, with 12 bases in between. In nucleotides, the CDR3 is TGCGCCAGCAGCTTGGGTTCTAGAATCGACGAGCAGTACTTC. This translates into CASSLGSRIDEQYF.

This chain connects TRBV3-1 to TRBJ2-7; D possibly uses TRBD1 or TRBD2 (6 bases each). The CDR3 length is 14 residues. The ends were cut back, 1 base at V and 7 bases at J, with 14 bases in the middle. CDR1 and CDR2 from the germline V gene are LGHDT and YNNKEL (reference sequence). In DNA form, the CDR3 reads TGTGCCAGCAGCCAAGCGTCAGGGGCGGGGGAGCAGTACTTC. It yields the protein CASSQASGAGEQYF.

This chain connects TRBV30 to TRBJ2-1; D is undetermined. Trimming shortened V by 1 base and J by 12 bases, and 13 bases separated the two germline ends. The length of the CDR3 is 12 residues. CDR1 GTSNPN and CDR2 SVGIG come from the germline V gene (reference sequence). CDR3 nucleotide sequence: TGTGCCTGGAGTGAGATGCGGATCGCGCAGTTCTTC. It codes for CAWSEMRIAQFF.

CDR3 in DNA: TGCGCCAGCAGCTCGGCCGGACAGAACACTGAAGCTTTCTTT. It encodes CASSSAGQNTEAFF. The chain uses TRBV5-1 and TRBJ1-1, with a tentative D call TRBD1 (5 bases). The V end was cut by 3 bases, the J end by 1 base, with 10 bases between. Germline assignment: CDR1 SGHRS and CDR2 YFSETQ. The CDR3 loop spans 14 amino acids.

This clonotype was recorded once. The V call is TRBV30, the J call TRBJ2-7; 10 bases are shared with TRBD1. The germline V gene encodes CDR1 GTSNPN and CDR2 SVGIG (reference sequence). With 6 bases clipped from V and 1 base from J, the junction kept 9 bases outside the gene matches. The CDR3 runs to 15 residues. Here the CDR3 DNA reads TGTGCCTGTTATCTCCGGGACAGGGGATCCTACGAGCAGTACTTC. It is translated as CACYLRDRGSYEQYF.

The V and J genes are TRBV20-1 and TRBJ1-1; D not certain. The V gene's germline CDR1 is DFQATT and CDR2 SNEGSKA (reference sequence). Trimming left V 8 bases short and J 4 bases short, with 11 bases between. This CDR3 contains 11 residues. CDR3 loop: CSTFWSTEAFF. The DNA of the CDR3 is TGCAGTACTTTTTGGAGCACTGAAGCTTTCTTT.

This chain uses TRBV3-1 with TRBJ2-1; possible D gene TRBD2, 6 bases. The ends were cut back, 0 bases at V and 8 bases at J, with 14 bases in the middle. Germline-derived CDR1 and CDR2 are LGHDT and YNNKEL (reference sequence). The CDR3 covers 15 residues. The CDR3 sequence: CASSQDGRQIDEQFF. CDR3 DNA sequence: TGTGCCAGCAGCCAAGATGGGAGGCAGATCGATGAGCAGTTCTTC.

This clonotype has just one count. The junction departs from the called germline gene at one end, perhaps through a read error. The chain carries TRBV7-2 and TRBJ1-2; 8 nucleotides align to TRBD1. Germline V CDR1 and CDR2: SGHTA, FQGNSA. The CDR3 extends over 14 amino acids. CDR3 region: CASSLGTGQAHGSF. CDR3 sequence (DNA): TGTGCCAGCAGCTTAGGGACGGGACAGGCCCATGGGTCCTTC.

The rearrangement uses TRBV7-9 and TRBJ2-3, with D maybe TRBD2 (7 bases). Deletions cut 5 bases from V and 0 bases from J, with 12 bases between. The CDR3 runs 15 residues. Per the germline V gene, CDR1 is SEHNR and CDR2 is FQNEAQ (reference sequence). This CDR3 is CASSPGGFSTDTQYF. DNA for the CDR3: TGTGCCAGCAGCCCGGGGGGCTTTAGCACAGATACGCAGTATTTT.

The chain combines TRBV9 with TRBJ2-1; 8 bases agree with TRBD1. There are 16 residues in the CDR3. J was trimmed by 1 base and V by 4 bases; bases with no gene match: 7. CDR1 and CDR2 (germline): SGDLS, YYNGEE. DNA for the CDR3: TGTGCCAGCAGCCCCCGGACAGGGCGATCCTACAATGAGCAGTTCTTC. It yields the protein CASSPRTGRSYNEQFF.

This chain links TRBV20-1 with TRBJ1-5, with 9 positions matching TRBD1. Trimming cost V 6 bases and J 7 bases; bases outside gene matches: 7. CDR3 length equals 13 residues. The germline V gene encodes CDR1 DFQATT and CDR2 SNEGSKA (reference sequence). The CDR3 loop reads CSAHTGGGQPQHF. CDR3 coding DNA: TGCAGTGCCCACACAGGGGGCGGGCAGCCCCAGCATTTT.

V usage is TRBV7-9 and J usage is TRBJ1-4; no clear D. The CDR3 consists of 14 residues. The V and J ends lost 3 bases and 3 bases respectively, with 8 bases between them. Germline V CDR1 and CDR2: SEHNR, FQNEAQ (reference sequence). The CDR3 DNA is TGTGCCAGCAGCTTCGGAACTGCTAATGAAAAACTGTTTTTT. This codes for CASSFGTANEKLFF.

The V gene is TRBV15, the J gene TRBJ1-1; D not resolved. The ends were cut back, 9 bases at V and 4 bases at J, with 18 bases in the middle. The CDR3 is 14 amino acids. Germline V lookup: CDR1 LNHNV, CDR2 YYDKDF (reference sequence). CDR3 nucleotides: TGTGCCACTTCCTCAGGACGGGGTGGCACTGAAGCTTTCTTT. Translated: CATSSGRGGTEAFF.

The chain employs TRBV15 and TRBJ1-3; D uncertain. This CDR3 is built from 14 residues. CDR1 and CDR2 (germline): LNHNV, YYDKDF (reference sequence). V was shortened by 0 bases and J by 7 bases, with 10 bases between the two germline ends. The CDR3 reads CATSREYEGNTIYF. In nucleotides, the CDR3 is TGTGCCACCAGCAGAGAGTACGAGGGCAACACCATATATTTT.

The rearrangement links TRBV13 to TRBJ2-2, with D possibly being TRBD1 (5 bases). In germline, CDR1 is PRHDT, CDR2 FYEKMQ (reference sequence). The germline V and J ends were trimmed by 7 bases and 6 bases, with 18 bases remaining between them. This CDR3 spans 15 amino acids. CDR3 amino acids: CASTALQGIAGELFF. DNA for the CDR3: TGTGCCAGCACCGCCCTCCAGGGAATTGCCGGGGAGCTGTTTTTT.

The sample holds a few counts of this clonotype. The chain recombines TRBV30 with TRBJ2-5; TRBD1 aligns across 8 bases. J gave up 5 bases and V 2 bases, and 10 bases lay outside the gene matches. Germline V gene data show CDR1 as GTSNPN and CDR2 as SVGIG (reference sequence). The CDR3 is 15 amino acids. CDR3 bases: TGTGCCTGGAGTCCCCGGACAGGGCTCCCCGAGACCCAGTACTTC. The encoded protein is CAWSPRTGLPETQYF.

V usage is TRBV3-1 and J usage is TRBJ1-6, with 7 nucleotides matching TRBD1. Looked up from germline, CDR1 is LGHDT and CDR2 is YNNKEL (reference sequence). This CDR3 is 14 amino acids long. With 4 bases clipped from V and 8 bases from J, the junction kept 5 bases outside the gene matches. For the CDR3, the DNA is TGTGCCAGCAGCCCCGGACAGGAGGATTCACCCCTCCACTTT. Residues: CASSPGQEDSPLHF.

The chain is built from TRBV3-1 and TRBJ1-1; D is unclear. This CDR3 has 16 amino acids. The V gene's germline CDR1 is LGHDT and CDR2 YNNKEL (reference sequence). Trimming shortened V by 1 base and J by 8 bases, and 20 bases separated the two germline ends. CDR3 DNA: TGTGCCAGCAGCCAAGGACCCGTGGTGCCTCGACGAGAAGCTTTCTTT. Translated, it gives CASSQGPVVPRREAFF. The whole variable domain, remainder taken from reference TRBV3-1 and TRBJ1-1, is DTAVSQTPKYLVTQMGNDKSIKCEQNLGHDTMYWYKQDSKKFLKIMFSYNNKELIINETVPNRFSPKSPDKAHLNLHINSLELGDSAVYFCASSQGPVVPRREAFFGQGTRLTVV.

Only one count was recorded for this clonotype. The J gene is TRBJ2-5, the V gene TRBV20-1, with a tentative D call TRBD2 (6 bases). The V gene lost 5 bases and the J gene lost 3 bases, with 16 bases spanning the gap. Per the germline V gene, CDR1 is DFQATT and CDR2 is SNEGSKA (reference sequence). This CDR3 has 14 residues. The CDR3 region has the DNA TGCAGTGCTCTGCCCGGGACTTCTAAAGAGACCCAGTACTTC. It is translated as CSALPGTSKETQYF.